These 16 T cell receptor beta chains share one sample of origin, sequenced in a study of CD8+ T cells in alopecia areata. RNA extraction was followed by reverse transcription into cDNA, which acted as the sequencing template. Assay: immunoSEQ multiplex PCR; the TCRdb copy retains only in-frame clones and omits some. Counted here are about 120,000 clones, 35% to 40% occurring once; the ten biggest clones make up 3.1%. Sequencing was carried out using CD4+ T cells sorted from blood. The receptors shown here come from a human donor with alopecia areata.

The CDR3 protein is CAWTGGRVHTEAFF. The CDR3 coding sequence is TGTGCCTGGACGGGGGGGCGAGTCCACACTGAAGCTTTCTTT. The chain has TRBV30 and TRBJ1-1; tentatively, D is TRBD1 (6 bases). Germline lookup yields CDR1 GTSNPN and CDR2 SVGIG (reference sequence). The V gene lost 4 bases and the J gene lost 3 bases, with 15 bases spanning the gap. The CDR3 runs 14 residues.

The rearrangement uses TRBV30 and TRBJ1-5; TRBD1 is a possible D gene (6 bases). The CDR3 spans 15 residues. In germline, CDR1 is GTSNPN, CDR2 SVGIG (reference sequence). Trimming left V 3 bases short and J 4 bases short, with 16 bases between. For the CDR3, the DNA is TGTGCCTGGAGGGAAACGGGACAACCAAATCAGCCCCAGCATTTT. This sequence encodes CAWRETGQPNQPQHF.

This chain links TRBV4-1 with TRBJ2-3; the D is unclear. Germline loops: CDR1 MGHRA, CDR2 YSYEKL. CDR3 size: 14 residues. The V end lost 3 bases, the J end lost 9 bases, and 16 bases lay between the germline ends. The CDR3 DNA reads as TGCGCCAGCAGCCAGATCTGGGCCGTGGGGACGCAGTATTTT. Translation gives CASSQIWAVGTQYF.

This chain uses TRBV29-1 with TRBJ2-1; D is unresolved. The germline V gene encodes CDR1 SQVTM and CDR2 ANQGSEA. V lost 7 bases, J lost 4 bases, and 20 bases lay in between. CDR3 size: 15 residues. In DNA, the CDR3 is TGCAGCGCCCTGACCCCCAGCCGAAAGTACAATGAGCAGTTCTTC. Protein: CSALTPSRKYNEQFF.

The rearrangement links TRBV6-5 to TRBJ2-7, with 7 nucleotides matching TRBD1. The CDR3 loop spans 16 amino acids. Germline V gene data show CDR1 as MNHEY and CDR2 as SVGAGI. The ends lost 4 bases at V and 3 bases at J; junction bases unmatched: 12. As DNA, the CDR3 is TGTGCCAGCAGTTCCGACGCGCGGAGACAGGGCTACGAGCAGTACTTC. This codes for CASSSDARRQGYEQYF.

This rearrangement joins TRBV29-1 to TRBJ2-1; D is uncertain. The germline gives CDR1 SQVTM, CDR2 ANQGSEA. The CDR3 contains 12 residues. Trimming took off 6 bases at V and 7 bases at J, with 13 bases between the two ends. The CDR3 bases are TGCAGCGTCGTAAGAAGTGGGAATGAGCAGTTCTTC. Its protein product is CSVVRSGNEQFF.

The chain carries TRBV27 and TRBJ2-7; perhaps TRBD2 as D (5 bases). Germline V lookup: CDR1 MNHEY, CDR2 SMNVEV (reference sequence). The CDR3 is made up of 13 amino acids. V was cut by 3 bases and J by 3 bases, with 9 bases left in between. CDR3 DNA: TGTGCCAGCAGTTTCCGGAGGAGCTACGAGCAGTACTTC. It yields the protein CASSFRRSYEQYF.

This clone has more than one count but fewer than ten. This sequence joins TRBV5-1 and TRBJ2-1; D unclear. The CDR3 consists of 13 residues. The germline CDR1 and CDR2 sequences are SGHRS and YFSETQ. V shed 1 base and J shed 5 bases, with 7 bases lying between them. The CDR3 spells CASSLLRHNEQFF. CDR3 coding DNA: TGCGCCAGCAGCTTGCTGAGACACAATGAGCAGTTCTTC. Complete variable domain (other parts from reference TRBV5-1 and TRBJ2-1): KAGVTQTPRYLIKTRGQQVTLSCSPISGHRSVSWYQQTPGQGLQFLFEYFSETQRNKGNFPGRFSGRQFSNSRSEMNVSTLELGDSALYLCASSLLRHNEQFFGPGTRLTVL.

V gene TRBV11-2 combines with J gene TRBJ2-5; TRBD2 matches 11 bases. The germline CDR1 and CDR2 sequences are SGHAT and FQNNGV. Trimming removed 2 bases from V and 6 bases from J; junction bases left unmatched: 14. This CDR3 has 18 amino acids. In DNA form, the CDR3 reads TGTGCCAGCAGCTTATCCCCCCTCGCTAGCGGGGGGCAGAAGACCCAGTACTTC. The encoded protein is CASSLSPLASGGQKTQYF.

The chain combines TRBV5-1 with TRBJ1-4; perhaps TRBD1 as D (5 bases). In germline, CDR1 is SGHRS, CDR2 YFSETQ. The ends were cut back, 4 bases at V and 5 bases at J, with 12 bases in the middle. The CDR3 covers 14 residues. CDR3 in amino acids: CASSPGTVNEKLFF. The CDR3 DNA sequence: TGCGCCAGCAGCCCGGGGACGGTAAATGAAAAACTGTTTTTT.

This chain links TRBV29-1 with TRBJ2-7; 11 bases fit TRBD1. This CDR3 has 12 residues. Germline V gives CDR1 SQVTM, CDR2 ANQGSEA. V shed 1 base, J shed 12 bases, and the junction held 5 bases outside the gene matches. The CDR3 loop reads CSVEGDRGIRYF. Written as DNA, the CDR3 is TGCAGCGTTGAAGGGGACAGGGGGATTAGGTACTTC.

This clone was picked up a small number of times. The genes are TRBV18 and TRBJ2-7; D is perhaps TRBD1 (7 bases). Trimming took off 3 bases at V and 6 bases at J, with 18 bases between the two ends. The CDR3 length is 15 residues. CDR1 and CDR2 from the germline V gene are KGHSH and LQKENI. The CDR3 reads CASSPGGTVNLEQYF. Here the CDR3 DNA reads TGTGCCAGCTCACCCGGAGGGACAGTGAATCTCGAGCAGTACTTC.

The CDR3: CASNAGGHSRAQYF. CDR3 nucleotides: TGTGCCAGCAACGCCGGGGGACACAGCAGGGCCCAGTACTTC. V and J are TRBV28 and TRBJ2-5; possibly TRBD1 or TRBD2 for D (6 bases each). The CDR3 runs to 14 residues. Trimming pared 7 bases from V and 9 bases from J, leaving 21 bases between. Germline V gene sequence: CDR1 MDHEN, CDR2 SYDVKM.

This clone was detected a few times. CDR3 sequence (DNA): TGTGCCAGCTCACCGGACAGGTCCGAGCAGTACTTC. Protein: CASSPDRSEQYF. This chain uses TRBV18 with TRBJ2-7; 7 nucleotides match TRBD1. J lost 6 bases, V lost 3 bases, and 2 bases had no gene match. Germline V CDR1 and CDR2: KGHSH, LQKENI. This CDR3 spans 12 amino acids.

The V gene is TRBV5-1, the J gene TRBJ2-1; 7 nucleotides line up with TRBD2. Germline-derived CDR1 and CDR2 are SGHRS and YFSETQ. V dropped 1 base and J dropped 4; count of bases not matched to a gene: 2. This CDR3 spans 14 amino acids. The CDR3 bases are TGCGCCAGCAGCTTGACTAGCGTATACAATGAGCAGTTCTTC. Translation gives CASSLTSVYNEQFF. The whole variable domain, filled in from reference TRBV5-1 and TRBJ2-1, reads KAGVTQTPRYLIKTRGQQVTLSCSPISGHRSVSWYQQTPGQGLQFLFEYFSETQRNKGNFPGRFSGRQFSNSRSEMNVSTLELGDSALYLCASSLTSVYNEQFFGPGTRLTVL.

This clone was counted only a few times. V usage is TRBV28 and J usage is TRBJ2-7; no definite D call. Germline CDR1 MDHEN, CDR2 SYDVKM. This CDR3 comprises 15 residues. Trimming pared 5 bases from V and 1 base from J, leaving 15 bases between. This CDR3 is CASSPASQGSYEQYF. CDR3 nucleotide sequence: TGTGCCAGCAGTCCGGCCAGTCAAGGATCCTACGAGCAGTACTTC.